This TCR beta chain came from a study of T cells in Graves' hyperthyroidism and ophthalmopathy. Amplified regions were TCR beta CDR3 sequences from RNA transcripts. The TCR CDR3 first-round RT-PCR relied on the HTBI primer set. TCRdb analysed the multiplex PCR reads with MiXCR anew, one entry per CDR3 protein. The repertoire holds 300,000 to 350,000 distinct CDR3 sequences, with 15% to 20% as singletons. Ten or more counts support this clonotype. Germline V lookup: CDR1 SGHAT, CDR2 FQNNGV. The CDR3 runs 12 residues. Trimming removed 5 bases from V and 8 bases from J, with 12 bases in between. The sequence derives from a woman in her 40s with Graves' ophthalmopathy. The rearrangement links TRBV11-2 to TRBJ1-1; D might be TRBD1 (5 bases). Sample: blood. CDR3 loop: CASSRRQKEAFF. The CDR3 nucleotides read TGTGCCAGCAGCCGTCGACAGAAGGAAGCTTTCTTT.